This passage covers 27 T cell receptor beta chains from one sample sequenced in a study of blood T cell repertoires in COVID-19 (TCRdb year 2020). The method behind the library was the immunoSEQ multiplex PCR assay. Drawn from immuneACCESS, this table holds only the in-frame rearrangements with V and J called that TCRdb kept. Clones are partly lost; checked studies trace under half to an unresolved V gene and leave the rest unexplained. The sample table holds approximately 190,000 clones, of which around 80% were seen once. 20% of the sample belongs to the ten largest clones. The sample consisted of peripheral blood. These receptors were taken from a human donor in a cohort sampled during active COVID-19.

The rearrangement joins TRBV19 to TRBJ2-6; TRBD1 is a possible D gene (5 bases). Germline values: CDR1 LNHDA, CDR2 SQIVND (reference sequence). This CDR3 region has 16 residues. V lost 7 bases, J lost 2 bases, and 15 bases lay in between. The CDR3 region is CASIPRGGAGANVLTF. Here the CDR3 DNA reads TGTGCCAGTATTCCTAGGGGCGGAGCTGGGGCCAACGTCCTGACTTTC. Based on the CDR3 plus reference TRBV19 and TRBJ2-6, the full variable domain is DGGITQSPKYLFRKEGQNVTLSCEQNLNHDAMYWYRQDPGQGLRLIYYSQIVNDFQKGDIAEGYSVSREKKESFPLTVTSAQKNPTAFYLCASIPRGGAGANVLTFGAGSRLTVL.

This clone came up once. The chain has TRBV9 and TRBJ2-5, with TRBD1 identical over 7 bases. Germline loops: CDR1 SGDLS, CDR2 YYNGEE. CDR3 length: 14 amino acids. The V segment lost 0 bases and the J segment 5 bases; nucleotides outside the gene matches: 4. The CDR3 DNA is TGTGCCAGCAGCGTAGCGACAGGGACGGAGACCCAGTACTTC. Amino acids: CASSVATGTETQYF.

The chain carries TRBV28 and TRBJ2-4, with TRBD2 matching 7 bases. CDR3 size: 15 residues. Per germline, CDR1 MDHEN and CDR2 SYDVKM. J lost 6 bases, V lost 8 bases, and 13 bases had no gene match. The chain's CDR3 is CASLGYGREGNIQYF. The CDR3 nucleotides are TGTGCCAGCCTGGGGTATGGCAGGGAGGGAAACATTCAGTACTTC.

J is TRBJ2-7 and V is TRBV29-1, with D possibly being TRBD2 (5 bases). CDR1 SQVTM and CDR2 ANQGSEA come from the germline V gene. With 7 bases removed from V and 0 bases from J, the gap between germline ends came to 13 bases. The CDR3 is 13 amino acids. The CDR3 DNA is TGCAGCGCCGCCGCTAGCAGCTCCTACGAGCAGTACTTC. It encodes CSAAASSSYEQYF.

V is TRBV27 and J is TRBJ2-1; 7 bases agree with TRBD2. Germline assignment: CDR1 MNHEY and CDR2 SMNVEV (reference sequence). The CDR3 runs 14 residues. J was trimmed by 7 bases and V by 4 bases; bases with no gene match: 7. The CDR3 here is CASSSRLAWNEQFF. The CDR3 nucleotides read TGTGCCAGCAGTTCAAGACTAGCCTGGAATGAGCAGTTCTTC.

This chain connects TRBV19 to TRBJ1-1, with D unresolved. The CDR3 is 12 amino acids. V was trimmed by 8 bases and J by 1 base, leaving 8 bases between them. From germline, CDR1 is LNHDA and CDR2 SQIVND (reference sequence). The CDR3 nucleotides are TGTGCCAGTGCCTGGAGGAACACTGAAGCTTTCTTT. It is translated as CASAWRNTEAFF.

There are a few counts of this clone. The V gene is TRBV7-2, the J gene TRBJ1-6; D is undetermined. Germline values: CDR1 SGHTA, CDR2 FQGNSA. The V end lost 3 bases, the J end lost 0 bases, and 9 bases lay between the germline ends. CDR3 size: 16 residues. CDR3 DNA sequence: TGTGCCAGCAGCTTTTATGAGAGCTCCTATAATTCACCCCTCCACTTT. Its translation: CASSFYESSYNSPLHF.

This clone was found a few times. V usage is TRBV19 and J usage is TRBJ2-1; perhaps TRBD2 as D (6 bases). From germline, CDR1 is LNHDA and CDR2 SQIVND (reference sequence). The V end was cut by 7 bases, the J end by 6 bases, with 13 bases between. This CDR3 is built from 13 residues. The CDR3 reads CASTTSGRNEQFF. The DNA of the CDR3 is TGTGCCAGTACGACTAGTGGGCGCAATGAGCAGTTCTTC.

The rearrangement uses TRBV19 and TRBJ1-5; 10 positions match TRBD1. This CDR3 has 17 amino acids. CDR1 is LNHDA, CDR2 SQIVND, per germline (reference sequence). V was clipped by 8 bases and J by 0 bases; unmatched bases: 10. DNA of the CDR3: TGTGCCAGTCATCGACAGGGGGCGATTTATAGCAATCAGCCCCAGCATTTT. It yields the protein CASHRQGAIYSNQPQHF.

In its sample, this clone was seen once. The chain employs TRBV9 and TRBJ2-1; TRBD2 agrees at 8 bases. V shed 0 bases, J shed 6 bases, and the junction held 5 bases outside the gene matches. The length of the CDR3 is 15 residues. Looked up from germline, CDR1 is SGDLS and CDR2 is YYNGEE. CDR3 loop: CASSVAPTSANEQFF. In nucleotides, the CDR3 is TGTGCCAGCAGCGTAGCCCCGACTAGCGCCAATGAGCAGTTCTTC.

The chain carries TRBV6-5 and TRBJ1-5; D is undetermined. Germline assignment: CDR1 MNHEY and CDR2 SVGAGI. The CDR3 loop spans 14 amino acids. V was clipped by 6 bases and J by 5 bases, with 14 bases between them. CDR3 protein: CASRPYFSDQPQHF. The DNA for the CDR3 is TGTGCCAGCAGACCCTATTTCTCCGATCAGCCCCAGCATTTT.

This sequence joins TRBV9 and TRBJ1-1; possibly TRBD1 for D (6 bases). Trimming stripped 2 bases from V and 1 base from J, with 12 bases between. The CDR3 spans 15 residues. Germline loops: CDR1 SGDLS, CDR2 YYNGEE. Written as DNA, the CDR3 is TGTGCCAGCAGCGTGGCACAGGGTGCGAACACTGAAGCTTTCTTT. Amino acids: CASSVAQGANTEAFF.

This sequence joins TRBV2 and TRBJ2-1, with 7 bases that match TRBD2. Unmatched junction bases numbered 13, after V lost 5 bases and J lost 3 bases. The CDR3 is 17 amino acids. Germline-derived CDR1 and CDR2 are SNHLY and FYNNEI. The CDR3 sequence: CASSSEPLRGNYNEQFF. CDR3 bases: TGTGCCAGCAGTTCTGAGCCGTTGCGGGGGAACTACAATGAGCAGTTCTTC.

The CDR3 DNA follows: TGTGCCAGCAGCCAATGGGGAGGGGGGAACTATGGCTACACCTTC. Translated, it gives CASSQWGGGNYGYTF. The J gene is TRBJ1-2, the V gene TRBV3-1 (or the pseudogene TRBV3-2); D perhaps matches TRBD1 (6 bases). This CDR3 comprises 15 residues. V lost 2 bases and J 2 bases, leaving 12 bases between the germline ends. The germline gives CDR1 LGHDT, CDR2 YNNKEL (reference sequence).

The chain recombines TRBV18 with TRBJ2-3; D might be TRBD2 (7 bases). V was trimmed by 5 bases and J by 4 bases, leaving 13 bases between them. There are 14 residues in the CDR3. Germline lookup yields CDR1 KGHSH and CDR2 LQKENI. CDR3 coding DNA: TGTGCCAGCTCAACAGGGAGGGTTCCAGATACGCAGTATTTT. Protein: CASSTGRVPDTQYF.

CDR3 in amino acids: CASSQAQGSGNTIYF. The CDR3 DNA reads as TGTGCCAGCAGCCAAGCCCAGGGCTCTGGAAACACCATATATTTT. The V and J genes are TRBV4-2 and TRBJ1-3; weak D call: TRBD1 (5 bases). CDR3 length: 15 residues. Germline V gene lookup returns CDR1 LGHNA and CDR2 YNFKEQ. V was clipped by 1 base and J by 0 bases, with 7 bases between them.

V usage is TRBV5-6 and J usage is TRBJ2-1; 11 bases map to TRBD2. The CDR3 totals 15 residues. Losses at the gene ends were 4 bases for V and 6 bases for J; bases not matched to a gene: 6. CDR1 and CDR2 from the germline V gene are SGHDT and YYEEEE. The chain's CDR3 is CASSPTSGRGNEQFF. The CDR3 DNA follows: TGTGCCAGCAGCCCCACTAGCGGGAGAGGCAATGAGCAGTTCTTC.

This clone is deemed medium-sized. The chain couples TRBV6-4 to TRBJ2-3; 8 bases line up with TRBD2. Germline V gene lookup returns CDR1 MRHNA and CDR2 SNTAGT. V lost 3 bases to trimming and J lost 8 bases; unmatched junction nucleotides: 10. The CDR3 runs 15 residues. The CDR3 nucleotides read TGTGCCAGCAGTGAACTACCCGGGGGGGCAGGTACGCAGTATTTT. This encodes CASSELPGGAGTQYF.

V and J are TRBV2 and TRBJ2-5; no clear D gene. The length of the CDR3 is 12 residues. The V gene's germline CDR1 is SNHLY and CDR2 FYNNEI. V lost 4 bases and J 3 bases, leaving 6 bases between the germline ends. The CDR3 spells CASSVVEETQYF. In DNA, the CDR3 is TGTGCCAGCAGTGTCGTAGAAGAGACCCAGTACTTC. Combining the CDR3 with reference TRBV2 and TRBJ2-5 gives the whole variable domain EPEVTQTPSHQVTQMGQEVILRCVPISNHLYFYWYRQILGQKVEFLVSFYNNEISEKSEIFDDQFSVERPDGSNFTLKIRSTKLEDSAMYFCASSVVEETQYFGPGTRLLVL.

The V call is TRBV11-2, the J call TRBJ2-2; TRBD2 matches 8 bases. This CDR3 has 16 residues. The junction had 7 bases not matched to a gene; V was cut back by 2 bases and J by 5 bases. Germline V gene data show CDR1 as SGHAT and CDR2 as FQNNGV. CDR3 DNA: TGTGCCAGCAGCTTACGGGGGGCGGGAGGAACCGGGGAGCTGTTTTTT. It yields the protein CASSLRGAGGTGELFF.

The V call is TRBV27, the J call TRBJ2-3; weak D call: TRBD1 (6 bases). Germline V CDR1 and CDR2: MNHEY, SMNVEV (reference sequence). Trimming took 10 bases from V and 5 from J, leaving 10 bases between them. There are 11 residues in the CDR3. Here the CDR3 reads CAILRGDTQYF. CDR3 coding DNA: TGTGCCATCCTCAGGGGAGATACGCAGTATTTT.

About this clone: Just one base apart from a much larger clone, this may be a read error. The chain is built from TRBV2 and TRBJ1-2; tentatively, D is TRBD1 (6 bases). CDR3 length: 13 residues. The V gene's germline CDR1 is SNHLY and CDR2 FYNNEI. V lost 3 bases and J 4 bases, leaving 9 bases between the germline ends. The CDR3 bases are TGTGCCAGCAGTGATACAGGGACCTATGGCTACACCTTC. It translates to CASSDTGTYGYTF.

The V call is TRBV6-6, the J call TRBJ1-4; a weak D match, TRBD1 (5 bases). The CDR3 sequence is 15 residues long. Germline V gene data show CDR1 as MNHNY and CDR2 as SVGAGI (reference sequence). Trimming took 2 bases from V and 2 from J, leaving 9 bases between them. The CDR3 reads CASSYGDSTNEKLFF. For the CDR3, the DNA is TGTGCCAGCAGTTACGGGGACTCTACTAATGAAAAACTGTTTTTT.

This chain connects TRBV3-1 (or the pseudogene TRBV3-2) to TRBJ2-3, with 7 bases that match TRBD1. The CDR3 sequence is 13 residues long. V dropped 5 bases and J dropped 10; count of bases not matched to a gene: 9. Germline loops: CDR1 LGHDT, CDR2 YNNKEL (reference sequence). CDR3 amino acids: CASSGERDRPQYF. CDR3 DNA: TGTGCCAGCAGCGGGGAACGGGACAGACCGCAGTATTTT.

The chain recombines TRBV9 with TRBJ1-1; 7 bases agree with TRBD1. The CDR3 has 13 amino acids. The germline CDR1 and CDR2 sequences are SGDLS and YYNGEE. J gave up 7 bases and V 4 bases, and 7 bases lay outside the gene matches. CDR3 sequence: CASSQRQGDEAFF. CDR3 bases: TGTGCCAGCAGCCAGCGTCAGGGGGATGAAGCTTTCTTT.

The rearrangement links TRBV28 to TRBJ2-7, with 8 nucleotides matching TRBD1. CDR3 size: 14 residues. With V trimmed by 8 bases and J by 1 base, 7 bases remained unmatched. The germline V gene has CDR1 MDHEN and CDR2 SYDVKM. Here the CDR3 DNA reads TGTGCCAGCCAGAGGACAGGGCTTTCCTACGAGCAGTACTTC. Its protein is CASQRTGLSYEQYF.

The J gene is TRBJ2-1, the V gene TRBV5-1, with a possible D match to TRBD2 (6 bases). The CDR3 is 18 amino acids. V was clipped by 2 bases and J by 4 bases, with 22 bases between them. Germline-derived CDR1 and CDR2 are SGHRS and YFSETQ. The CDR3 nucleotides read TGCGCCAGCAGCTTCCCGCCCGGACCCCGGCGGGATTACAATGAGCAGTTCTTC. This gives the protein CASSFPPGPRRDYNEQFF.